These T cell receptor beta chains were read from a single sample in a study of blood T cells in healthy people across ages. TCRdb reanalysed the 5' RACE reads using MiXCR and keeps one entry per CDR3 protein. The table lists roughly 1.4 million distinct CDR3 sequences, approximately 63% of them singletons. The sample comprised blood. All receptors derive from a man younger than 30 in good health. CDR3s include the opening cysteine and the closing phenylalanine or tryptophan. The order of the fields is CDR3 DNA, CDR3 protein, clone size, J gene, V gene, D gene. A D gene is named only where the DNA matches it firmly. Not every row has a clone size; where given, it reads once, few, many or a size class.

CDR3 DNA: TGTGCCAGCAGCGCTTCCTCACTAGCGGGGGCCTACGAGCAGTACTTC
CDR3 protein: CASSASSLAGAYEQYF
clone size: -
J gene: TRBJ2-7
V gene: TRBV9
D gene: TRBD2

CDR3 DNA: TGTGCCAGCAGCGATCGGACAGGGGGATTGCTATATGGCTACACCTTC
CDR3 protein: CASSDRTGGLLYGYTF
clone size: -
J gene: TRBJ1-2
V gene: TRBV11-2
D gene: TRBD1

CDR3 DNA: TGTGCCAGCAGCGCCGACCGGGACATAATGAACACCGGGGAGCTGTTTTTT
CDR3 protein: CASSADRDIMNTGELFF
clone size: -
J gene: TRBJ2-2
V gene: TRBV9
D gene: -

CDR3 DNA: TGTGCCAGCAGCCTTAGTTCCCTTGATGTAGCGGGGAACAATGAGCAGTTCTTC
CDR3 protein: CASSLSSLDVAGNNEQFF
clone size: few
J gene: TRBJ2-1
V gene: TRBV11-2
D gene: TRBD2

CDR3 DNA: TGTGCCAGCAGTTCCCCGGAGGTCCGAGTTACCGGGGAGCTGTTTTTT
CDR3 protein: CASSSPEVRVTGELFF
clone size: once
J gene: TRBJ2-2
V gene: TRBV28
D gene: -

CDR3 DNA: TGCGCCAGCAGCTTGGGGGGCGAGTTCTACACCTTC
CDR3 protein: CASSLGGEFYTF
clone size: few
J gene: TRBJ1-2
V gene: TRBV5-1
D gene: -

CDR3 DNA: TGTGCCATCAGTGGGAACCCAAGCACAGATACGCAGTATTTT
CDR3 protein: CAISGNPSTDTQYF
clone size: -
J gene: TRBJ2-3
V gene: TRBV10-3
D gene: -

CDR3 DNA: TGTGCCAGCACTGGAATCGCAGATACGCAGTATTTT
CDR3 protein: CASTGIADTQYF
clone size: -
J gene: TRBJ2-3
V gene: TRBV2
D gene: -

CDR3 DNA: TGCAGCGTTGAAGATCTAAGGCAGGGAGCTTTCTTT
CDR3 protein: CSVEDLRQGAFF
clone size: -
J gene: TRBJ1-1
V gene: TRBV29-1
D gene: -

CDR3 DNA: TGTGCCACCAGCAGACTAGCCTCTGGGGCCAACGTCCTGACTTTC
CDR3 protein: CATSRLASGANVLTF
clone size: few
J gene: TRBJ2-6
V gene: TRBV15
D gene: -

CDR3 DNA: TGTGCCAGCAGCACCGGGACTAGTGTGAGAGATACGCGGTATTTT
CDR3 protein: CASSTGTSVRDTRYF
clone size: -
J gene: TRBJ2-3
V gene: TRBV7-6
D gene: TRBD2

CDR3 DNA: TGCAGTGCTGGACTATGGACAGGGCCATACAATGAGCAGTTCTTC
CDR3 protein: CSAGLWTGPYNEQFF
clone size: -
J gene: TRBJ2-1
V gene: TRBV20-1
D gene: TRBD1

CDR3 DNA: TGCGCCAGCAGCGTGACAGGGAACTACGAGCAGTACTTC
CDR3 protein: CASSVTGNYEQYF
clone size: -
J gene: TRBJ2-7
V gene: TRBV5-1
D gene: TRBD1

CDR3 DNA: TGCAGTCCGTCCAACAGTAGGAGCTACGAGCAGTATTTT
CDR3 protein: CSPSNSRSYEQYF
clone size: -
J gene: TRBJ2-3
V gene: TRBV20-1
D gene: -

CDR3 DNA: TGCAGTGCTAGAGAGGCGGCCGCACGGCCCCAGCATTTT
CDR3 protein: CSAREAAARPQHF
clone size: few
J gene: TRBJ1-5
V gene: TRBV20-1
D gene: -

CDR3 DNA: TGCGCCAGCAGCCAGCCCCGGAGGACCACACAGGATGAGCAGTTCTTC
CDR3 protein: CASSQPRRTTQDEQFF
clone size: -
J gene: TRBJ2-1
V gene: TRBV4-1
D gene: -

CDR3 DNA: TGTGCCAGCATAGATGCAGGGAACACCTACGAGCAGTACTTC
CDR3 protein: CASIDAGNTYEQYF
clone size: -
J gene: TRBJ2-7
V gene: TRBV6-2/TRBV6-3
D gene: -

CDR3 DNA: TGTGCCAGCCGACAAGATAACGAGCAGTACTTC
CDR3 protein: CASRQDNEQYF
clone size: -
J gene: TRBJ2-7
V gene: TRBV12-3/TRBV12-4
D gene: -

CDR3 DNA: TGCGCCAGCAGCCTACAGGAGGTCGTAGGCCAGCCCCAGCATTTT
CDR3 protein: CASSLQEVVGQPQHF
clone size: few
J gene: TRBJ1-5
V gene: TRBV4-1
D gene: -

CDR3 DNA: TGCGCCAGCCCCCTAGCGAATGATGAGCAGTTCTTC
CDR3 protein: CASPLANDEQFF
clone size: -
J gene: TRBJ2-1
V gene: TRBV10-1
D gene: -

CDR3 DNA: TGTGCCAGCAGCAAGGAGGGGAGTAATTCACCCCTCCACTTT
CDR3 protein: CASSKEGSNSPLHF
clone size: few
J gene: TRBJ1-6
V gene: TRBV12-3/TRBV12-4
D gene: -

CDR3 DNA: TGTGCCAGCAGTGGCGCCGGGACAGGGGGGGGAAACATTCAGTACTTC
CDR3 protein: CASSGAGTGGGNIQYF
clone size: once
J gene: TRBJ2-4
V gene: TRBV25-1
D gene: TRBD1

CDR3 DNA: TGTGCCAGCAGCGTGGGGACCCTGGGAGTTAAAGCTTTCTTT
CDR3 protein: CASSVGTLGVKAFF
clone size: few
J gene: TRBJ1-1
V gene: TRBV27
D gene: -

CDR3 DNA: TGCGCCAGCATGTTCCGGGAGGGTACCGAAGAGACCCAGTACTTC
CDR3 protein: CASMFREGTEETQYF
clone size: -
J gene: TRBJ2-5
V gene: TRBV5-1
D gene: TRBD2

CDR3 DNA: TGCAGTGCTAGTAGTGATGGAAATGAGCAGTTCTTC
CDR3 protein: CSASSDGNEQFF
clone size: -
J gene: TRBJ2-1
V gene: TRBV20-1
D gene: -

CDR3 DNA: TGCGCCAGCAGCTTGAGCAGCGGGATCAACAATGAGCAGTTCTTC
CDR3 protein: CASSLSSGINNEQFF
clone size: -
J gene: TRBJ2-1
V gene: TRBV5-1
D gene: TRBD2

CDR3 DNA: TGCAGTGCTCACACTAGCGGGAGCTACAATGAGCAGTTCTTC
CDR3 protein: CSAHTSGSYNEQFF
clone size: -
J gene: TRBJ2-1
V gene: TRBV20-1
D gene: TRBD2

CDR3 DNA: TGCAGTGCTGGGGGCGGAGGCTCCTCCTACAATGAGCAGTTCTTC
CDR3 protein: CSAGGGGSSYNEQFF
clone size: -
J gene: TRBJ2-1
V gene: TRBV20-1
D gene: -

CDR3 DNA: TGTGCCACCAGCATACCCCAGGGGTCTGGGGACAAAAACATTCAGTACTTC
CDR3 protein: CATSIPQGSGDKNIQYF
clone size: -
J gene: TRBJ2-4
V gene: TRBV15
D gene: -

CDR3 DNA: TGCAGTGCTATGGGGACGGTTCCCTACAATGAGCAGTTCTTC
CDR3 protein: CSAMGTVPYNEQFF
clone size: -
J gene: TRBJ2-1
V gene: TRBV20-1
D gene: -

CDR3 DNA: TGCGCCAGCAGCCAAGAGGGACAGGGGATCAATGAGCAGTTCTTC
CDR3 protein: CASSQEGQGINEQFF
clone size: -
J gene: TRBJ2-1
V gene: TRBV4-1
D gene: TRBD1

CDR3 DNA: TGCAGTGCCCAGGCAGGGGCCTTAGATACGCAGTATTTT
CDR3 protein: CSAQAGALDTQYF
clone size: -
J gene: TRBJ2-3
V gene: TRBV20-1
D gene: -

CDR3 DNA: TGTGCCAGCAGCCAAAGTGGGGCGAACACTGAAGCTTTCTTT
CDR3 protein: CASSQSGANTEAFF
clone size: -
J gene: TRBJ1-1
V gene: TRBV3-1
D gene: -

CDR3 DNA: TGTGCCAGCAGCTTTAAACTTGCGAACACCGGGGAGCTGTTTTTT
CDR3 protein: CASSFKLANTGELFF
clone size: -
J gene: TRBJ2-2
V gene: TRBV7-2
D gene: -

CDR3 DNA: TGCAGCGTCCTATCCGAGGGACAGGGGAGCTATGGCTACACCTTC
CDR3 protein: CSVLSEGQGSYGYTF
clone size: -
J gene: TRBJ1-2
V gene: TRBV29-1
D gene: TRBD1

CDR3 DNA: TGTGCCAGCAGCCTATCGGGACAGGGGAAACCCTACAATGAGCAGTTCTTC
CDR3 protein: CASSLSGQGKPYNEQFF
clone size: -
J gene: TRBJ2-1
V gene: TRBV11-3
D gene: TRBD1

CDR3 DNA: TGCAGCATCCCCGCTCCAGGGGGCCTCGAGCAGTACTTC
CDR3 protein: CSIPAPGGLEQYF
clone size: few
J gene: TRBJ2-7
V gene: TRBV29-1
D gene: TRBD1